These 27 T cell receptor beta chains originate from one sample sequenced in a study of tumor-infiltrating lymphocytes in primary liver carcinoma. Investigators took RNA and DNA out together from approximately 22-30 mg of unsorted bulk tissue. A primer in the constant region served to generate TCR beta cDNA from about 470 ng of total RNA. Employing slightly modified ARM-PCR, three nested multiplex PCR rounds were run, and these gave rise to the TCR beta libraries. Researchers ran the first two PCR rounds for 10 cycles each with TRBV1-TRBV30 forward primers and a C-beta reverse primer. One entry per CDR3 protein results from TCRdb running MiXCR on the multiplex PCR reads. The repertoire holds about 54,000 distinct CDR3 sequences, 60% to 75% seen once, with less than 30% in the top ten. The sequenced sample consisted of liver tumor tissue from sampling region 2. As to subset: tumor region T2, inferior pole. All receptors derive from a man between 35 and 55 years old with primary liver carcinoma and hepatitis B virus infection.

This clonotype occurred once. Relative to the germline gene, one junction end is altered; a read error may explain this. The CDR3 nucleotides are TGTGCCAGCAGTCGCGACAGGGGGTTGGTTGGCCACACTTTC. It specifies CASSRDRGLVGHTF. The chain recombines TRBV7-9 with TRBJ1-2; 9 positions match TRBD1. The CDR3 totals 14 residues. The germline V gene has CDR1 SEHNR and CDR2 FQNEAQ (reference sequence).

The V call is TRBV11-2, the J call TRBJ2-1; D might be TRBD1 (5 bases). The germline gives CDR1 SGHAT, CDR2 FQNNGV. V shed 5 bases and J shed 7 bases, with 12 bases lying between them. The CDR3 covers 13 residues. The CDR3 DNA follows: TGTGCCAGCAGCCCATTAGACAGAAATGAGCAGTTCTTC. Its protein is CASSPLDRNEQFF. The full variable domain, rest sourced from reference TRBV11-2 and TRBJ2-1, is EAGVAQSPRYKIIEKRQSVAFWCNPISGHATLYWYQQILGQGPKLLIQFQNNGVVDDSQLPKDRFSAERLKGVDSTLKIQPAKLEDSAVYLCASSPLDRNEQFFGPGTRLTVL.

Details on this clonotype: An end of the junction does not agree with germline; a read error may underlie this. The CDR3 DNA follows: TGTGCCAGCAGCTTATCCATCGGACTGGCGGGAGTGGGGTACGAGCACTACTTC. The encoded protein is CASSLSIGLAGVGYEHYF. V usage is TRBV11-2 and J usage is TRBJ2-7, with 7 bases that match TRBD2. Germline CDR1 is SGHAT and CDR2 is FQNNGV. The CDR3 runs to 18 residues.

Of note for this clonotype: At one end the junction does not follow the germline gene, possibly because of a read error. The V and J genes are TRBV12-3 or TRBV12-4 and TRBJ2-5; D is unresolved. The CDR3 has 11 residues. The CDR3 here is CASNRQETQYF. The CDR3 coding sequence is TGTGCCAGTAATAGGCAAGAGACTCAGTACTTC.

This clonotype was recorded many times. The chain has TRBV7-3 and TRBJ2-1; D is possibly TRBD1 or TRBD2 (6 bases each). The V end lost 5 bases, the J end lost 2 bases, and 13 bases lay between the germline ends. Germline values: CDR1 SGHTA, CDR2 FQGTGA. CDR3 length equals 15 residues. CDR3: CASSPKGGTYNEQFF. The CDR3, as DNA: TGTGCCAGCAGCCCCAAAGGGGGGACCTACAATGAGCAGTTCTTC.

This clonotype was recorded only once. The CDR3 protein is CASSLLAGGSYNKLFF. CDR3 in DNA: TGTGCCAGCAGCTTGTTAGCCGGGGGCTCCTACAATAAGCTGTTCTTC. The chain employs TRBV5-4 and TRBJ2-1, with D perhaps being TRBD1 or TRBD2 (6 bases each). Germline CDR1 and CDR2: SGHNT and YYREEE (reference sequence). The CDR3 sequence is 16 residues long. The V end was cut by 1 base, the J end by 15 bases, with 26 bases between. Together with reference TRBV5-4 and TRBJ2-1, the CDR3 gives the full variable domain: ETGVTQSPTHLIKTRGQQVTLRCSSQSGHNTVSWYQQALGQGPQFIFQYYREEENGRGNFPPRFSGLQFPNYSSELNVNALELDDSALYLCASSLLAGGSYNKLFFGPGTRLTVL.

To note about this clonotype: Sequence at one end of the junction differs from germline and may be a read error. The rearrangement uses TRBV11-2 and TRBJ2-2, with D possibly matching TRBD2 (5 bases). Germline V gives CDR1 SGHAT, CDR2 FQNNGV. This CDR3 has 14 residues. The CDR3 here is CAISLGIRTGEPFF. The CDR3 region has the DNA TGTGCCATCAGCTTAGGGATCCGGACCGGGGAGCCGTTTTTT.

A note on this clonotype: Sequence at one end of the junction differs from germline and may be a read error. The V and J genes are TRBV13 and TRBJ2-5; possibly TRBD2 for D (5 bases). The germline CDR1 and CDR2 sequences are PRHDT and FYEKMQ (reference sequence). The CDR3 spans 13 residues. CDR3 bases: TGTGCCAGCAGCTCCGGGCTCGGGGAGACCCTGTGCTTC. Translated, it gives CASSSGLGETLCF. The entire variable domain, with the rest obtained from reference TRBV13 and TRBJ2-5, is as follows: AAGVIQSPRHLIKEKRETATLKCYPIPRHDTVYWYQQGPGQDPQFLISFYEKMQSDKGSIPDRFSAQQFSDYHSELNMSSLELGDSALYFCASSSGLGETLCFGPGTRLLVL.

Of note for this clonotype: The CDR3 carries no conserved terminal phenylalanine or tryptophan, so it likely arises from a read error. No DNA is shown, since the ends of the CDR3 on it are uncertain; the CDR3 is the one TCRdb lists. The V and J genes are TRBV11-2 and TRBJ2-7; no DNA check was done on the table's D call, TRBD1. Germline V gene data show CDR1 as SGHAT and CDR2 as FQNNGV. The CDR3 has 15 amino acids, counting both end residues. This CDR3 is CARSLDPAGLDERYI.

For this clonotype: The conserved final phenylalanine or tryptophan is absent from the CDR3, which likely points to a read error. The genes are TRBV29-1 and TRBJ2-5; D not resolved. The CDR3 contains 13 residues. Germline V CDR1 and CDR2: SQVTM, ANQGSEA. DNA of the CDR3: TGCAGCGCTGGTGGTAGGGCCGCTGAGACTCAGTACATC. Encoded protein: CSAGGRAAETQYI.

With regard to this clonotype: The missing conserved phenylalanine or tryptophan at the end of this CDR3 makes a read error likely. The chain joins TRBV6-2 or TRBV6-3 to TRBJ2-3; no definite D call. The V gene's germline CDR1 is MNHEY and CDR2 SVGEGT. CDR3 length: 15 residues. The CDR3: CVSRKQQPSTDTQYY. CDR3 bases: TGTGTCAGCAGGAAACAGCAACCTAGCACAGATACGCAGTATTAT.

On this clonotype: This clone may be a read error of a much larger clone one base away. Here the CDR3 reads CASSYARNTDTQYF. In DNA form, the CDR3 reads TGTGCCAGCAGTTACGCGAGGAACACAGATACGCAGTATTTT. The chain uses TRBV6-6 and TRBJ2-3; D is unclear. Germline V gene sequence: CDR1 MNHNY, CDR2 SVGAGI (reference sequence). The CDR3 length is 14 residues. The V and J ends lost 2 bases and 2 bases respectively, with 8 bases between them.

As regards this clonotype: At one of its ends the junction is not consistent with the germline gene, which may arise from a read error. The rearrangement links TRBV11-3 to TRBJ2-3; the match to TRBD1 covers 9 bases. CDR3 size: 14 residues. CDR1 and CDR2 from the germline V gene are SGHNT and YENEEA. The CDR3 coding sequence is TGTATCAGCAGCTTAGTAGCGACAGGGGGTACGCTGTATTTT. Protein sequence: CISSLVATGGTLYF.

The chain carries TRBV13 and TRBJ2-3; D is possibly TRBD2 (5 bases). The V end lost 5 bases, the J end lost 14 bases, and 20 bases lay between the germline ends. The CDR3 runs to 13 residues. Germline V gene sequence: CDR1 PRHDT, CDR2 FYEKMQ (reference sequence). CDR3: CASSPRRGDTRYF. The CDR3 coding sequence is TGTGCCAGCAGCCCGAGACGGGGAGATACACGGTATTTT.

Concerning this clonotype: Because it lacks the conserved phenylalanine or tryptophan at the end, this CDR3 is likely a read error. The V call is TRBV11-2, the J call TRBJ2-5; tentative D call: TRBD2 (5 bases). From germline, CDR1 is SGHAT and CDR2 FQNNGV. The CDR3 loop spans 16 amino acids. CDR3 nucleotide sequence: TGTGCCAGCAAATCCCGGGATTCGGCCCACCAAAAGACCCAGTACCTC. This codes for CASKSRDSAHQKTQYL.

Remarks on this clonotype: One junction end disagrees with the germline gene, perhaps due to a read error. The chain combines TRBV12-3 or TRBV12-4 with TRBJ2-1, with 14 bases aligning to TRBD2. The length of the CDR3 is 16 residues. The CDR3 DNA sequence: TGTGCCAGCAGCCCCTTCGGACTAGCGGGGGGTAATGGGCAGTTCTTC. It translates to CASSPFGLAGGNGQFF.

Worth noting for this clonotype: A read error may be the cause here, since a much bigger clone is one base away. The chain recombines TRBV30 with TRBJ2-2; the match to TRBD2 covers 9 bases. The J segment lost 9 bases and the V segment lost 4 bases, leaving 12 bases of the junction unmatched. The CDR3 sequence is 15 residues long. Germline values: CDR1 GTSNPN, CDR2 SVGIG (reference sequence). CDR3 region: CAWTRGTSSTWELFF. The CDR3, as DNA: TGTGCCTGGACCAGGGGGACTAGCAGTACCTGGGAGCTGTTTTTT.

V gene TRBV28 combines with J gene TRBJ1-1, with a weak D call TRBD1 (6 bases). This CDR3 has 14 amino acids. The germline V gene has CDR1 MDHEN and CDR2 SYDVKM. CDR3 nucleotides: TGTGTCACCAGTTCCCCACAGGGAGCCACTGAAGCTTTCTTT. Translation: CVTSSPQGATEAFF.

This clonotype was counted a few times. A much bigger clone sits one base away, suggesting this may be a read error. The gene calls are TRBV6-1 and TRBJ1-5; no clear D gene. The germline CDR1 and CDR2 sequences are MNHNS and SASEGT. CDR3 length equals 14 residues. This CDR3 is CTSSESDSNQPQHF. The CDR3 DNA follows: TGTACCAGCAGTGAAAGTGACAGCAATCAGCCCCAGCATTTT.

Comment on this clonotype: At one boundary the junction diverges from the germline segment, which might be a read error. The chain combines TRBV20-1 with TRBJ2-2; D might be TRBD1 or TRBD2, each matching 5 bases. Germline CDR1 and CDR2: DFQATT and SNEGSKA (reference sequence). The CDR3 is 14 residues long. Written as DNA, the CDR3 is TGCAGTGCTAGAGATGAGGGGAACATCGGGGAGCTGTTTTTT. Its protein is CSARDEGNIGELFF.

The chain uses TRBV11-2 and TRBJ2-1, with TRBD2 matching 8 bases. V gave up 3 bases and J gave up 11 bases; unmatched junction bases: 15. The CDR3 runs 16 residues. Germline CDR1 reads SGHAT; CDR2 reads FQNNGV. CDR3 coding DNA: TGTGCCAGCAGCTTTGATAACGGACTAGCCATGGGTAAGCAGTTCTTC. It codes for CASSFDNGLAMGKQFF.

In the case of this clonotype: As the CDR3 is not closed by the conserved phenylalanine or tryptophan, this likely results from a read error. The chain uses TRBV5-4 and TRBJ2-7; unclear D gene. The CDR3 is 15 amino acids. Germline CDR1 and CDR2: SGHNT and YYREEE (reference sequence). The CDR3 DNA reads as TGTGCCAGCAGCTTGGGAGGTGAAAGCTCCTACGAACAGTACTCC. Its protein product is CASSLGGESSYEQYS.

A note on this clonotype: At one boundary the junction diverges from the germline segment, which might be a read error. The V gene is TRBV11-2, the J gene TRBJ2-5; maybe TRBD2 (5 bases). Germline V gene sequence: CDR1 SGHAT, CDR2 FQNNGV. The CDR3 is 13 amino acids. CDR3: CACSSDFLEAQYF. The DNA of the CDR3 is TGTGCCTGCAGCTCAGATTTTCTGGAGGCCCAGTACTTC.

This clonotype was observed at least ten times. The V call is TRBV4-1, the J call TRBJ2-7, with 13 bases matching TRBD2. V was pared by 4 bases and J by 5 bases, with 14 bases of the junction left unmatched. Germline CDR1 and CDR2: MGHRA and YSYEKL. The CDR3 consists of 18 residues. The CDR3 region is CASSLGLAGPSSTDEQYF. The DNA for the CDR3 is TGCGCCAGCAGCCTGGGACTAGCGGGGCCGTCTTCTACCGACGAGCAGTACTTC.

On this clonotype itself: This may come from a read error, since a much larger clone is one base off. This chain links TRBV28 with TRBJ2-1; 8 nucleotides agree with TRBD2. This CDR3 has 14 amino acids. The germline CDR1 and CDR2 sequences are MDHEN and SYDVKM. J was trimmed by 5 bases and V by 7 bases; bases with no gene match: 7. The CDR3 is CASTPSGSHNEQFF. The CDR3 DNA is TGTGCCAGCACCCCCAGCGGGAGTCACAATGAGCAGTTCTTC. Supplemented by reference TRBV28 and TRBJ2-1, the full variable domain reads DVKVTQSSRYLVKRTGEKVFLECVQDMDHENMFWYRQDPGLGLRLIYFSYDVKMKEKGDIPEGYSVSREKKERFSLILESASTNQTSMYLCASTPSGSHNEQFFGPGTRLTVL.

To note about this clonotype: A much larger clone lies one base from this, so it may be a read error. J is TRBJ1-5 and V is TRBV7-9; D is perhaps TRBD1 (5 bases). This CDR3 contains 15 residues. Germline CDR1 reads SEHNR; CDR2 reads FQNEAQ (reference sequence). The V and J ends lost 3 bases and 7 bases respectively, with 16 bases between them. DNA for the CDR3: TGTGCCAGCAGCTTTTTTGGGGCTTCGGGGCAGCCCCAGCATTTT. It specifies CASSFFGASGQPQHF.

The chain employs TRBV12-3 or TRBV12-4 and TRBJ1-6; TRBD1 agrees at 7 bases. J gave up 2 bases and V 6 bases, and 4 bases lay outside the gene matches. The CDR3 is 15 amino acids. CDR3 loop: CASRPDRAYNSPLHF. Here the CDR3 DNA reads TGTGCCAGCAGACCTGACAGGGCCTATAATTCACCCCTCCACTTT.